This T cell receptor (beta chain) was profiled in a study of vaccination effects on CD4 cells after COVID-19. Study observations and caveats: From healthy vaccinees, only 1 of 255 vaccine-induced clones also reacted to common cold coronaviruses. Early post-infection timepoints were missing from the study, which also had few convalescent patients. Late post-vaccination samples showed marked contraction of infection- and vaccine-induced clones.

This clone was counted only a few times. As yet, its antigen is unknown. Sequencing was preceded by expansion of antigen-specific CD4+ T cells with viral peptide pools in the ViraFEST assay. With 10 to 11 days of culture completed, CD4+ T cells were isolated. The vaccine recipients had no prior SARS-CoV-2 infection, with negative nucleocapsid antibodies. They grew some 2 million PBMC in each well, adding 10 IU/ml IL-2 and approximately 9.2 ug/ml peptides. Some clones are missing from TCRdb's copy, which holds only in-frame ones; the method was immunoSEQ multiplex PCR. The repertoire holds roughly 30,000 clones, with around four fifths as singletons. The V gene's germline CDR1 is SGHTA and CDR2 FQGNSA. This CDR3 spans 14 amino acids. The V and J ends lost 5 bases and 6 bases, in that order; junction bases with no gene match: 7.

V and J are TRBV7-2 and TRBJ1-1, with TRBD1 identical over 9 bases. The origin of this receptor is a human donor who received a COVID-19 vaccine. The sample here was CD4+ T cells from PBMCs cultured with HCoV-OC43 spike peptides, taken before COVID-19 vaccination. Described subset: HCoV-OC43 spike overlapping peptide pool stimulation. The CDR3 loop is CASSLGQGFAEAFF. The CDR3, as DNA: TGTGCCAGCAGCCTCGGACAGGGGTTTGCTGAAGCTTTCTTT.